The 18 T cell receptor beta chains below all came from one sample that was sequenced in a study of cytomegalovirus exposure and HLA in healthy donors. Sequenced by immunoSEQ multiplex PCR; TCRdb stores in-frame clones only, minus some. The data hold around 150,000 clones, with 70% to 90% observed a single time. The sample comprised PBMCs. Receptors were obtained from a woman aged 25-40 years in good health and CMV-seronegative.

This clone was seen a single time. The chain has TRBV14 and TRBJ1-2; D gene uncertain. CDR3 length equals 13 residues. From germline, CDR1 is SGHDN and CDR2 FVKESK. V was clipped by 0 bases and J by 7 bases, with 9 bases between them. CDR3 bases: TGTGCCAGCAGCCAAGAAGGGCAGATTGGCTACACCTTC. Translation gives CASSQEGQIGYTF.

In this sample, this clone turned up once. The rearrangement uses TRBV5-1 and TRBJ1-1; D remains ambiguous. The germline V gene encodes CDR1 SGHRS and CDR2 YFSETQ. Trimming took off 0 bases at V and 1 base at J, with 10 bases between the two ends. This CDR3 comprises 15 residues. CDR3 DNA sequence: TGCGCCAGCAGCTTGGCCCCGGTCACGAACACTGAAGCTTTCTTT. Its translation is CASSLAPVTNTEAFF.

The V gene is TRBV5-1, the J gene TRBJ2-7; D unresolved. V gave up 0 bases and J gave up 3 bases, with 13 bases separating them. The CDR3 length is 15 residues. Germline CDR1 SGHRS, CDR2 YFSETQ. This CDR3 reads CASSLALGSFYEQYF. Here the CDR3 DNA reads TGCGCCAGCAGCTTGGCCTTAGGATCCTTCTACGAGCAGTACTTC.

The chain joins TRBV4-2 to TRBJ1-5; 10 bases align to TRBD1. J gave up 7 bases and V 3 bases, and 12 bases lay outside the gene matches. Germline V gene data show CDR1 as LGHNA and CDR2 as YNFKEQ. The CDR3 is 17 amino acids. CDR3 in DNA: TGTGCCAGCAGCCATGCACCCGCCGACAGGGGGCTACAGCCCCAGCATTTT. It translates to CASSHAPADRGLQPQHF.

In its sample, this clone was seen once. The CDR3 bases are TGCAGCGTTGACATCATCGACGGAATAACTAACTATGGCTACACCTTC. Translation: CSVDIIDGITNYGYTF. The rearrangement uses TRBV29-1 and TRBJ1-2; D call uncertain. The CDR3 is 16 residues long. Germline-derived CDR1 and CDR2 are SQVTM and ANQGSEA. The germline V and J ends were trimmed by 3 bases and 0 bases, with 17 bases remaining between them.

CDR3: CASSISSGGIYEQYF. DNA for the CDR3: TGTGCCAGTAGTATCTCTAGCGGGGGGATATACGAGCAGTACTTC. The chain recombines TRBV19 with TRBJ2-7; 11 bases are shared with TRBD2. This CDR3 has 15 amino acids. The J segment lost 4 bases and the V segment lost 3 bases, leaving 5 bases of the junction unmatched. Per the germline V gene, CDR1 is LNHDA and CDR2 is SQIVND (reference sequence). Full variable domain (rest looked up from reference TRBV19 and TRBJ2-7): DGGITQSPKYLFRKEGQNVTLSCEQNLNHDAMYWYRQDPGQGLRLIYYSQIVNDFQKGDIAEGYSVSREKKESFPLTVTSAQKNPTAFYLCASSISSGGIYEQYFGPGTRLTVT.

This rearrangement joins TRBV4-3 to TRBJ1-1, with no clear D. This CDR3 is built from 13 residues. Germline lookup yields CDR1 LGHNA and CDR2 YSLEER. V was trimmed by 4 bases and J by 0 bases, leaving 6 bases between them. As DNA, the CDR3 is TGCGCCAGCAGCCTCCGCCTGAACACTGAAGCTTTCTTT. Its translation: CASSLRLNTEAFF.

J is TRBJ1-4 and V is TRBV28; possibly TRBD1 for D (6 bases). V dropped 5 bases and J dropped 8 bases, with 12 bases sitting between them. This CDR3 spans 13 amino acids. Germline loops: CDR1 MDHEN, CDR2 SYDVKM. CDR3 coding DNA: TGTGCCAGCAGTACAGGGTATGAGGAAAAACTGTTTTTT. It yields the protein CASSTGYEEKLFF.

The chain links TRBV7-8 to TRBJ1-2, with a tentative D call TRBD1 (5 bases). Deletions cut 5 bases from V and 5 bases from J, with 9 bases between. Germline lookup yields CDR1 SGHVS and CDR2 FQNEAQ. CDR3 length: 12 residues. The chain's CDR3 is CASSIDSYGYTF. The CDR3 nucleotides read TGTGCCAGCAGCATCGACAGTTATGGCTACACCTTC. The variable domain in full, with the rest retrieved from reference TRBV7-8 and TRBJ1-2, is GAGVSQSPRYKVAKRGQDVALRCDPISGHVSLFWYQQALGQGPEFLTYFQNEAQLDKSGLPSDRFFAERPEGSVSTLKIQRTQQEDSAVYLCASSIDSYGYTFGSGTRLTVV.

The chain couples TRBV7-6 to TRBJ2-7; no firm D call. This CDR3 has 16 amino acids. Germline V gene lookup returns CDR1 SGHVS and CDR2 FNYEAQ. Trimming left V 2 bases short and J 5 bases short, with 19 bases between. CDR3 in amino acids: CASSLLFQSLSNEQYF. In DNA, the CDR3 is TGTGCCAGCAGCTTATTATTTCAGTCGTTGAGCAACGAGCAGTACTTC.

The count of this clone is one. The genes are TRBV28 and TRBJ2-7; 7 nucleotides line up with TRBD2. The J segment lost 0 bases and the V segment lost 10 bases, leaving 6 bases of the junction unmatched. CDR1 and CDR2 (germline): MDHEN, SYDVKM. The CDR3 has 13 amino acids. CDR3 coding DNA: TGTGCCACCGGGACTACTGCCTCCTACGAGCAGTACTTC. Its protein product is CATGTTASYEQYF.

The CDR3 sequence: CASSQTPISYEQYF. The CDR3 nucleotides are TGTGCCAGCAGTCAGACACCTATCTCCTACGAGCAGTACTTC. This chain links TRBV6-6 with TRBJ2-7; D is unresolved. V was shortened by 5 bases and J by 0 bases, with 11 bases between the two germline ends. This CDR3 is built from 14 residues. Looked up from germline, CDR1 is MNHNY and CDR2 is SVGAGI (reference sequence).

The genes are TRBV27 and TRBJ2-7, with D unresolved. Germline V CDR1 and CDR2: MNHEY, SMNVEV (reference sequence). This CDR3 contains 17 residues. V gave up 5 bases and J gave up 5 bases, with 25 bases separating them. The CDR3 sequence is CASSQTVREYRMDEQYF. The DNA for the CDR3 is TGTGCCAGCAGTCAAACTGTTAGGGAATATCGGATGGACGAGCAGTACTTC.

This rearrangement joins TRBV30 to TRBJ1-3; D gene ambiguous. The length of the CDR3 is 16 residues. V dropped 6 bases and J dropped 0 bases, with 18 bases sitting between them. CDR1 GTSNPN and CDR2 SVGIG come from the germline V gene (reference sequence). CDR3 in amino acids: CACRRPRGNSGNTIYF. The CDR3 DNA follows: TGTGCCTGCCGAAGACCCCGGGGAAACTCTGGAAACACCATATATTTT.

The CDR3: CASSPGTSGSTDTQYF. The CDR3 DNA sequence: TGTGCCAGCAGTCCGGGGACTAGCGGGAGCACAGATACGCAGTATTTT. This sequence joins TRBV7-9 and TRBJ2-3; TRBD2 matches at 12 bases. J gave up 0 bases and V 6 bases, and 4 bases lay outside the gene matches. CDR3 size: 16 residues. Germline CDR1 is SEHNR and CDR2 is FQNEAQ (reference sequence).

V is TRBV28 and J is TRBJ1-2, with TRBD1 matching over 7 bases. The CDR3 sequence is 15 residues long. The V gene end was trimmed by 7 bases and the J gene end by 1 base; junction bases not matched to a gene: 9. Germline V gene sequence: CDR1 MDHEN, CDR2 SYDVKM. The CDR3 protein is CASTKRDSFNYGYTF. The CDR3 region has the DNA TGTGCCAGCACCAAGAGGGACAGCTTTAACTATGGCTACACCTTC.

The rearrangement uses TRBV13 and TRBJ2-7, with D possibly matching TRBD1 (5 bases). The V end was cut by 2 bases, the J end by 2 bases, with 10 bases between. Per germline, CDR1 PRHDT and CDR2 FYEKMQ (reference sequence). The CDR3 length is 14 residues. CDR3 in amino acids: CASSLRGMPYEQYF. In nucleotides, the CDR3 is TGTGCCAGCAGCTTAAGGGGTATGCCCTACGAGCAGTACTTC.

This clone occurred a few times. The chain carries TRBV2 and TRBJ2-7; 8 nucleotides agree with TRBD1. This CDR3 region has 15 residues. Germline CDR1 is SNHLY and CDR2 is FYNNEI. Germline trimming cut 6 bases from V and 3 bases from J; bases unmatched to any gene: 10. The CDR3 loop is CASRATVTGGYEQYF. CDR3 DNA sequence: TGTGCCAGCAGGGCCACGGTTACAGGGGGCTACGAGCAGTACTTC.